These T cell receptor beta chains were read from a single sample in a study of blood T cell repertoires in COVID-19. Produced via immunoSEQ multiplex PCR; TCRdb's table is partial and in-frame only. Of tens of thousands of clones in the sample, approximately 88% were seen once. Sequencing was carried out using peripheral blood. These receptors all come from an older man with active COVID-19. Each CDR3 is given with its conserved first and last residue. The order of the fields is V gene, J gene, CDR3 protein.

TRBV5-6,TRBJ1-6,CASSLGQGTYNSPLHF
TRBV4-1,TRBJ2-3,CASSQSGGTDTQYF
TRBV27,TRBJ1-2,CASSATGSNGYTF
TRBV28,TRBJ1-1,CASSLLQMNTEAFF
TRBV28,TRBJ1-1,CASSQQGRTEAFF
TRBV5-6,TRBJ2-4,CASSLGQYLAKNIQYF
TRBV5-1,TRBJ2-1,CASSLTPSSYNEQFF
TRBV18,TRBJ2-3,CASSPPFGGRSTDTQYF
TRBV6-5,TRBJ1-6,CASRTGSSYNSPLHF
TRBV7-2,TRBJ2-7,CASSLAASGRYEQYF
TRBV30,TRBJ1-5,CAWSGLWGEGQPQHF
TRBV18,TRBJ1-5,CASSPGGHQPQHF
TRBV2,TRBJ2-2,CASSESGTGGEGELFF
TRBV7-3,TRBJ2-3,CASSLSGRADTQYF
TRBV7-9,TRBJ2-5,CASSLAELAGVRGETQYF
TRBV11-2,TRBJ2-7,CASSLEDQLRGRF
TRBV9,TRBJ2-5,CASSVAPEGETQYF
TRBV4-3,TRBJ2-3,CASSPQDNADTQYF
TRBV6-5,TRBJ1-3,CASSYGTGGNTIYF
TRBV6-5,TRBJ2-7,CASSFPDRGAYEQYF
TRBV4-3,TRBJ2-5,CASSQIQPGQGGGETQYF
TRBV7-2,TRBJ2-3,CASSMGTGGGLTDTQYF
TRBV4-3,TRBJ1-2,CASSREAGTVVYGYTF
TRBV12-3/TRBV12-4,TRBJ2-3,CASTVAGVRYF
TRBV7-3,TRBJ1-1,CASSSRGPGRTEAFF
TRBV4-1,TRBJ2-1,CASSQVLDRGLSEQFF
TRBV9,TRBJ2-3,CASSVAGGITDTQYF
TRBV2,TRBJ1-2,CARKGEGYGYTF
TRBV5-1,TRBJ2-2,CASSLTASGSGELFF
TRBV15,TRBJ2-7,CATSLDKSYEQYF
TRBV5-6,TRBJ1-2,CASSLEGGEYNYGYTF
TRBV7-6,TRBJ2-1,CASSLGLAGYNEQFF
TRBV2,TRBJ2-5,CASQQGSSRGTQYF
TRBV5-1,TRBJ2-1,CASSQTPGQSNEQFF
TRBV29-1,TRBJ1-1,CSVRGQGARGEAFF
TRBV3-1/TRBV3-2,TRBJ1-2,CASSQGQGGGYTF
TRBV5-5,TRBJ2-2,CASSRTSFGGELFF
TRBV28,TRBJ2-5,CASTSLAGVRETQYF
TRBV7-2,TRBJ1-5,CASSLLGAPSNQPQHF
TRBV6-4,TRBJ1-1,CASRPGQGFASTEAFF
TRBV4-1,TRBJ2-5,CASSLKGAGTGEETQYF
TRBV19,TRBJ2-5,CASTDSGRAGETQYF
TRBV2,TRBJ2-3,CASRYQGDTQYF
TRBV7-2,TRBJ2-7,CASSLVELALEQYF
TRBV5-5,TRBJ1-1,CASSLFTGNTEAFF
TRBV28,TRBJ1-5,CASSLYGGGNQPQHF
TRBV6-5,TRBJ2-5,CASSKLAGETQYF
TRBV7-2,TRBJ2-7,CASSAGLANEQYF
TRBV4-1,TRBJ1-5,CASSPSQTGPQHF